This T cell receptor (beta chain) was retrieved from a study of OX40 agonist ivuxolimab in advanced cancers. About the full investigation: The costimulatory receptor OX40 (CD134) was targeted by ivuxolimab, a fully human IgG2 agonistic monoclonal antibody. Intravenous ivuxolimab was administered to patients every 2 weeks at six dose levels: 0.01, 0.1, 0.3, 1.5, 3 and 10 mg/kg. Of the roughly 54 patients in dose escalation, about 20 had hepatocellular carcinoma, some 15 had melanoma, 9 had renal cell carcinoma and 9 had head and neck cancer. The dose-escalation cohort was about 83% male with a mean age of 60 years, ranging from 23 to 79. Patients were allowed to have had prior anti-PD-1, anti-PD-L1 or anti-CTLA-4 therapy, and more than 35% of the dose-escalation patients had been treated with checkpoint inhibitors. Three dose-escalation patients achieved partial responses, one with hepatocellular carcinoma and two with cutaneous melanoma. The point of sequencing TCRbeta in the periphery was to test whether ivuxolimab changed TCR sequence diversity and drove clonal T-cell expansion. The monotherapy dose-escalation portion (N ≈ 56 patients) of the phase I ivuxolimab trial is reported in the paper.

At the junction V is shortened by 9 bases and J by 4 bases, with 9 bases in between. Reading from cysteine to phenylalanine, the CDR3 counts 12 amino acids. Solely the CDR3 DNA is kept, with 36 bases framed from the first base. CDR1 and CDR2, looked up from the germline V gene, are MNHNS and SASEGT. The trial excluded patients who had a history of autoimmune disease or who were on systemic immunosuppression. Peripheral blood for TCR sequencing was collected from all dose cohorts at baseline, on cycle 4 day 1, and on cycle 7 day 1. Samples came from an open-label, multicenter, first-in-human phase I dose-escalation trial of ivuxolimab. Adults with locally advanced or metastatic melanoma, renal cell, hepatocellular, or head and neck squamous cell carcinoma were enrolled in the trial. Before TCR sequencing, CD4+ and CD8+ T cells were separately sorted from peripheral blood. Genomic DNA was extracted from sorted cells for sequencing of the TCRbeta CDR3 region. The immunoSEQ Assay was used to sequence the TCRbeta CDR3 regions. The clones in this table, taken by TCRdb from immuneACCESS, are in-frame only. Not every clone is retained; where verified, under half of the shortfall comes from an unresolved V gene, and the cause of the rest is unknown. For this sample there are about 59,000 clones; 75% to 85% appear just once. The ten most abundant clones make up 0.7% of the sample.

Study-wide conclusions, independent of this receptor: After ivuxolimab, more expanded clones were found on average in CD8+ T cells than in CD4+ T cells. Low levels of normalized T-cell clonal expansion were also shown by some nonresponding patients. In the 0.1-3.0 mg/kg groups, partial responders had among the lowest normalized peripheral clonal expansion, particularly in CD8+ T cells. At doses from 0.1 to 3.0 mg/kg, clonal expansion was seen in both CD4+ and CD8+ blood T cells between baseline and week 6. The antigen specificity of the peripheral T cells that underwent clonal expansion was not determined.

This clone is a singleton in its sample. Its antigen has not been determined. No much larger clonotype is one base removed from it; base qualities were not supplied. The chain was built from TRBV6-1 and TRBJ1-4; no D gene is confidently identified. This specimen consisted of CD4+ or CD8+ T cells sorted from blood, obtained in a trial of the OX40 agonist ivuxolimab. The clonotype was recovered from an adult with an advanced solid tumor such as melanoma, head and neck, liver or kidney cancer. The CDR3 reads as follows: CASGQINEKLFF. The nucleotide sequence reads as follows: TGTGCCAGTGGCCAGATTAATGAAAAACTGTTTTTT.